Sequencing of this TCR beta chain was carried out in a study of blood T cells in healthy people across ages. As for this clonotype: The antigen is undetermined.

In germline, CDR1 is SQVTM, CDR2 ANQGSEA. V was shortened by 1 base and J by 2 bases, with 17 bases between the two germline ends. CDR3 length: 16 residues. A sample-barcoded 5' primer and a J-beta primer mix were used in a second PCR of roughly 7 to 11 cycles. CDR3-containing paired-end reads numbered at least 2.5 million in each sample. TCRdb analysed the 5' RACE reads with MiXCR anew, one entry per CDR3 protein. The data hold approximately 960,000 distinct CDR3 sequences, with 25% to 35% observed a single time. Study observations and caveats: Per-million-T-cell TCR beta diversity fell roughly linearly with age.

These data were also filed under a second study, of T cells of mothers and their children. That study reports: Related mother and child pairs showed slightly greater overlap (not significant) than unrelated pairs did.

This TCR derives from a woman between 40 and 55 years old in good health. Sequencing was done on a sample of blood. The chain recombines TRBV29-1 with TRBJ1-2; D possibly corresponds to TRBD1 (6 bases). CDR3 nucleotide sequence: TGCAGCGTTGAAGTGCGGGGGGCTAAGAGAAACTATGGCTACACCTTC. It yields the protein CSVEVRGAKRNYGYTF.